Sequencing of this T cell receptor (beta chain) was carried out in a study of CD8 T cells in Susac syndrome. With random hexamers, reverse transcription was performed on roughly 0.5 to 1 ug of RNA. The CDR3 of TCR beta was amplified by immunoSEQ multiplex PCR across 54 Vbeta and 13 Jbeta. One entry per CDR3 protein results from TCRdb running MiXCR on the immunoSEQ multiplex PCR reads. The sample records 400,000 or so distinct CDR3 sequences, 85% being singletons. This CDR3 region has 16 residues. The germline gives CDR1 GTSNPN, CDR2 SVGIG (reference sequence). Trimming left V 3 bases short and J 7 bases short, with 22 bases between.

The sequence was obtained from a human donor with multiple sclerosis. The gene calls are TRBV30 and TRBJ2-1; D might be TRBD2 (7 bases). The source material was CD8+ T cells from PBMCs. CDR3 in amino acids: CAWRGQGLAVWNEQFF. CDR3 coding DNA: TGTGCCTGGAGGGGGCAGGGGCTAGCGGTTTGGAATGAGCAGTTCTTC.